What follows is one T cell receptor (beta chain) and its context. Antigen unknown. V lost 4 bases and J lost 1; bases outside the gene matches: 5. Germline V gives CDR1 SGHRS, CDR2 YFSETQ. The CDR3 runs to 15 residues. This record belongs to a study of cytomegalovirus exposure and HLA in healthy donors. General study results and limits: A later analysis, which compared TCR beta chains of equal frequency, found the HLA-associated ones more clonally expanded. In a later analysis, TCR beta V- and J-gene trimming showed a link to a missense DCLRE1C variant.

In the PCR, 60 Vbeta and 13 Jbeta primers were used. Generated by immunoSEQ multiplex PCR, the TCRdb table keeps only in-frame clones and is missing some. Here the sample spans approximately 170,000 clones, around 65% being singletons. The specimen was PBMCs. This receptor was obtained from a woman aged 40 to 50 in good health and CMV-seropositive. The chain employs TRBV5-1 and TRBJ2-5, with 9 bases fitting TRBD1. CDR3 region: CASSETGGAQETQYF. In nucleotides, the CDR3 is TGCGCCAGCAGCGAGACAGGGGGGGCCCAAGAGACCCAGTACTTC.